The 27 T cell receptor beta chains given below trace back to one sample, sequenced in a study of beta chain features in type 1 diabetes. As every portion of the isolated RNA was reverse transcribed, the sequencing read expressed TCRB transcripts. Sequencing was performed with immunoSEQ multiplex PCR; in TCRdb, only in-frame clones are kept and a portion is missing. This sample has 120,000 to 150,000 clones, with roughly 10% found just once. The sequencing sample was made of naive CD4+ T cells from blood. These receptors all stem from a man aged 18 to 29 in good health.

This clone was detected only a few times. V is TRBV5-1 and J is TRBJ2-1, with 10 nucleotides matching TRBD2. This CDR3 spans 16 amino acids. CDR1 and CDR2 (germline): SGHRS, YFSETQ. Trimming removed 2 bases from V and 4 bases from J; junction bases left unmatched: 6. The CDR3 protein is CASSFSLAGAYNEQFF. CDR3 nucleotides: TGCGCCAGCAGCTTTAGTCTAGCGGGGGCTTACAATGAGCAGTTCTTC.

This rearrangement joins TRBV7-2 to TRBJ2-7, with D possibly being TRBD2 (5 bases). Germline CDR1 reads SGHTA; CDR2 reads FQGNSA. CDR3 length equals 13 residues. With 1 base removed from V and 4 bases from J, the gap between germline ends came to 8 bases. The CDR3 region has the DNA TGTGCCAGCAGCTTAGGAGGCGGGTACGAGCAGTACTTC. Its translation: CASSLGGGYEQYF.

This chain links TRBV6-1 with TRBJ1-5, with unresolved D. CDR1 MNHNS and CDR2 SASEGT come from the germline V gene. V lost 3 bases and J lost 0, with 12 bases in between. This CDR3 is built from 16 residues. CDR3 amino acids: CASSDLVGPSNQPQHF. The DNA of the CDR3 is TGTGCCAGCAGTGACCTTGTTGGGCCTAGCAATCAGCCCCAGCATTTT.

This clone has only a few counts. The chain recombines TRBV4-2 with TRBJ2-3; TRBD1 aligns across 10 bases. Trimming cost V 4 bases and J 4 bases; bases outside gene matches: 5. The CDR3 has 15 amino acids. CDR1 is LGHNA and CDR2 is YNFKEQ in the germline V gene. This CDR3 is CASSLRQGASDTQYF. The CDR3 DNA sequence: TGTGCCAGCAGCCTAAGACAGGGGGCGTCAGATACGCAGTATTTT.

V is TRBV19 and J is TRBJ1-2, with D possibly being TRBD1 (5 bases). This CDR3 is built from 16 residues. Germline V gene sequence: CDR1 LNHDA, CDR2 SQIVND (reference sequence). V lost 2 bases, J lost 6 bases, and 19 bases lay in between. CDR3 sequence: CASSIHSTGNEDGYTF. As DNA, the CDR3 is TGTGCCAGTAGTATACACTCAACAGGTAATGAGGATGGCTACACCTTC.

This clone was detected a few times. The CDR3 here is CASSLTGPGTYEQYF. The CDR3, as DNA: TGTGCCAGCAGCTTAACCGGGCCAGGGACCTACGAGCAGTACTTC. The chain is built from TRBV7-9 and TRBJ2-7; the D gene is possibly TRBD1 (5 bases). The V gene lost 2 bases and the J gene lost 2 bases, with 13 bases spanning the gap. In germline, CDR1 is SEHNR, CDR2 FQNEAQ (reference sequence). There are 15 residues in the CDR3.

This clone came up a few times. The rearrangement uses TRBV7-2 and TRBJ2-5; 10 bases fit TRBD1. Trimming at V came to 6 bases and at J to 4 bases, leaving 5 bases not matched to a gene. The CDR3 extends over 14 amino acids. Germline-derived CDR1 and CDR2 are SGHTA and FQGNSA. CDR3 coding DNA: TGTGCCAGCAGAGACAGGGGGCGGCGAGAGACCCAGTACTTC. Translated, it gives CASRDRGRRETQYF. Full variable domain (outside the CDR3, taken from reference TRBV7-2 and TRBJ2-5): GAGVSQSPSNKVTEKGKDVELRCDPISGHTALYWYRQSLGQGLEFLIYFQGNSAPDKSGLPSDRFSAERTGGSVSTLTIQRTQQEDSAVYLCASRDRGRRETQYFGPGTRLLVL.

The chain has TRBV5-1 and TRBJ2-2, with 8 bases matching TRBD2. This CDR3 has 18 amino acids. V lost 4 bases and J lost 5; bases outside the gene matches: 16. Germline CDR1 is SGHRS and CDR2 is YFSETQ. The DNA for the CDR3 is TGCGCCAGCAGCCCCCGGCTAGTGGGACTAGATGCGACCGGGGAGCTGTTTTTT. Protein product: CASSPRLVGLDATGELFF. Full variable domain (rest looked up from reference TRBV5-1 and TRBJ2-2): KAGVTQTPRYLIKTRGQQVTLSCSPISGHRSVSWYQQTPGQGLQFLFEYFSETQRNKGNFPGRFSGRQFSNSRSEMNVSTLELGDSALYLCASSPRLVGLDATGELFFGEGSRLTVL.

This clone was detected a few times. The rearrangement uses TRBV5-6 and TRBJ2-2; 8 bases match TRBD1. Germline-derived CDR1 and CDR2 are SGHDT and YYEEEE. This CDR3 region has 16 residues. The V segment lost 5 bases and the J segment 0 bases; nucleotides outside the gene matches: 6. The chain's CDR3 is CASRVTGGSNTGELFF. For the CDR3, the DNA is TGTGCCAGCAGGGTAACAGGGGGGTCGAACACCGGGGAGCTGTTTTTT.

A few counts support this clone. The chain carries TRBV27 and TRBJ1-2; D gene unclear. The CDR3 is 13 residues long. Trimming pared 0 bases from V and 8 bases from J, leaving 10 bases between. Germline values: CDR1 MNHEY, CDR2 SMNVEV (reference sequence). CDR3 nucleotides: TGTGCCAGCAGTTTATCTGGAGGCGCCGGCTACACCTTC. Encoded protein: CASSLSGGAGYTF.

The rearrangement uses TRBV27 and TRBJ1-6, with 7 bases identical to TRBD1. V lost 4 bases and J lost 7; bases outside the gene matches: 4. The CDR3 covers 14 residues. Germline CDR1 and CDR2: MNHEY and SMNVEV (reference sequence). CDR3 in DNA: TGTGCCAGCAGTTCACAGGGGATGAATTCACCCCTCCACTTT. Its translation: CASSSQGMNSPLHF.

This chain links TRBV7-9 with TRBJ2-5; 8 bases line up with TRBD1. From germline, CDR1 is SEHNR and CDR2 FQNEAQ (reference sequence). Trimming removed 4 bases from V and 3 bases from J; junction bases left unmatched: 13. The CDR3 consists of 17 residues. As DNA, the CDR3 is TGTGCCAGCAGCTCAGGGGACAGGCAGGTGGGAAAAGAGACCCAGTACTTC. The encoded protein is CASSSGDRQVGKETQYF.

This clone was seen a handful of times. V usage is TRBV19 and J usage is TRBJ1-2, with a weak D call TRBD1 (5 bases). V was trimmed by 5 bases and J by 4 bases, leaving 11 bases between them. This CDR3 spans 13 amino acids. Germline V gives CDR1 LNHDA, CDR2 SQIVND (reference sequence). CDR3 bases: TGTGCCAGTAGTCTCGGACAAAGCTATGGCTACACCTTC. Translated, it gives CASSLGQSYGYTF. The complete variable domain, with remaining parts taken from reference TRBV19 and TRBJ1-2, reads DGGITQSPKYLFRKEGQNVTLSCEQNLNHDAMYWYRQDPGQGLRLIYYSQIVNDFQKGDIAEGYSVSREKKESFPLTVTSAQKNPTAFYLCASSLGQSYGYTFGSGTRLTVV.

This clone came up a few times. The DNA for the CDR3 is TGTGCCAGCAGCTTGGACAGGGGGTATACTGAAGCTTTCTTT. Translating it yields CASSLDRGYTEAFF. The J gene is TRBJ1-1, the V gene TRBV5-6; TRBD1 matches at 8 bases. The junction had 3 bases not matched to a gene; V was cut back by 0 bases and J by 5 bases. CDR3 length: 14 residues. Germline V gene sequence: CDR1 SGHDT, CDR2 YYEEEE.

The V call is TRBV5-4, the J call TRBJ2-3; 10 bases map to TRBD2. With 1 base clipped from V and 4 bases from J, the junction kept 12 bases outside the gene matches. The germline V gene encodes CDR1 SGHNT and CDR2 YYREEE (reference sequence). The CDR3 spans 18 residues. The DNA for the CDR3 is TGTGCCAGCAGCTTGAAGCGGGGGGGCCTCCCTTTATCAGATACGCAGTATTTT. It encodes CASSLKRGGLPLSDTQYF.

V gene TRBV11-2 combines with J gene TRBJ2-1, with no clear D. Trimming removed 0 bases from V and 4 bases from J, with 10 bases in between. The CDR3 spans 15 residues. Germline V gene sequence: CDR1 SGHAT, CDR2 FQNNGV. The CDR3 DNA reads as TGTGCCAGCAGCTTAGATTTTACCCAGTACAATGAGCAGTTCTTC. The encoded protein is CASSLDFTQYNEQFF.

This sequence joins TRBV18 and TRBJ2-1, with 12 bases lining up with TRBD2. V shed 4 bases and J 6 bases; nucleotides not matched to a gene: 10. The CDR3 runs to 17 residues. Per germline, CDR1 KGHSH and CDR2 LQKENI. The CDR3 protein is CASSLSSPSGGANEQFF. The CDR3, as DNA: TGTGCCAGCTCACTCTCATCCCCTAGCGGGGGGGCCAATGAGCAGTTCTTC.

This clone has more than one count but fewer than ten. CDR3 region: CASSLRGWETQYF. The CDR3 DNA reads as TGTGCCAGCAGTTTAAGGGGTTGGGAGACCCAGTACTTC. This rearrangement joins TRBV9 to TRBJ2-5; a possible D gene is TRBD1 (5 bases). CDR3 length: 13 amino acids. CDR1 and CDR2 (germline): SGDLS, YYNGEE. V gave up 5 bases and J gave up 5 bases, with 13 bases separating them.

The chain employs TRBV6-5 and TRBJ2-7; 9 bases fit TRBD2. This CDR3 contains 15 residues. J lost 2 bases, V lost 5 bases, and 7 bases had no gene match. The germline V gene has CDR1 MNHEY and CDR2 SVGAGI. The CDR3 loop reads CASSRIAGEPYEQYF. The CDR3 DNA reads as TGTGCCAGCAGTCGAATAGCGGGGGAACCCTACGAGCAGTACTTC.

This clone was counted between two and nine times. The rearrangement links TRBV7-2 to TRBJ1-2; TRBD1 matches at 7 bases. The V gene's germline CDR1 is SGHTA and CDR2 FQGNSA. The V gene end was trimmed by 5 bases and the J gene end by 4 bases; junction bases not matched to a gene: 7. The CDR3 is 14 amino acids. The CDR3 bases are TGTGCCAGCAGCCCTGGGCAGGGGGGCTATGGCTACACCTTC. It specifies CASSPGQGGYGYTF.

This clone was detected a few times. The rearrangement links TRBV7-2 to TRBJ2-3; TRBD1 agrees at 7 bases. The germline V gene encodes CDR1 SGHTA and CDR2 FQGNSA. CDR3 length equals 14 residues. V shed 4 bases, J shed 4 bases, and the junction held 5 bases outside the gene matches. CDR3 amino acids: CASSWRQGADTQYF. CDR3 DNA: TGTGCCAGCAGCTGGAGACAGGGCGCAGATACGCAGTATTTT.

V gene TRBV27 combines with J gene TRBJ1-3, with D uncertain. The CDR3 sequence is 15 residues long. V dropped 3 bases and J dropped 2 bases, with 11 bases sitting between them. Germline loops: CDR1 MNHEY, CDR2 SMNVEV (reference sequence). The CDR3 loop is CASSFLGVPGNTIYF. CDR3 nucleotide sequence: TGTGCCAGCAGTTTCCTGGGAGTACCTGGAAACACCATATATTTT.

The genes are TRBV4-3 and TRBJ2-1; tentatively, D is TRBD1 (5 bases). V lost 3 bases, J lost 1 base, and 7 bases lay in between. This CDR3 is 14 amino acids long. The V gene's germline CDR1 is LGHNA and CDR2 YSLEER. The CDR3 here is CASSHQGSYNEQFF. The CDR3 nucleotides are TGCGCCAGCAGCCATCAGGGATCCTACAATGAGCAGTTCTTC.

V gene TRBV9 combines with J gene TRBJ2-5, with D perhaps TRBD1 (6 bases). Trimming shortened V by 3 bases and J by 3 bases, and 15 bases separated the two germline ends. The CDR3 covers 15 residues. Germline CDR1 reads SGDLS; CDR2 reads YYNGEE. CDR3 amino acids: CASSGPGHPKETQYF. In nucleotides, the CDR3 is TGTGCCAGCAGCGGACCGGGACACCCCAAAGAGACCCAGTACTTC.

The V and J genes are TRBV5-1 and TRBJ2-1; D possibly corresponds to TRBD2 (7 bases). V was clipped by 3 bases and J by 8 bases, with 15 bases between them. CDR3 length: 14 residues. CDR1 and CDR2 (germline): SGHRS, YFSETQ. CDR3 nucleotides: TGCGCCAGCAGCTCCCGGGGGGCGAGGGATGAGCAGTTCTTC. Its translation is CASSSRGARDEQFF.

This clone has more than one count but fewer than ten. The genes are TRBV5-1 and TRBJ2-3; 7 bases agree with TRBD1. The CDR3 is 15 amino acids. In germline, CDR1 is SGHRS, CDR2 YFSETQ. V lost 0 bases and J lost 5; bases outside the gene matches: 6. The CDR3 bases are TGCGCCAGCAGCTTGGGAGGGGGCGAGGAAGATACGCAGTATTTT. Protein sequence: CASSLGGGEEDTQYF.

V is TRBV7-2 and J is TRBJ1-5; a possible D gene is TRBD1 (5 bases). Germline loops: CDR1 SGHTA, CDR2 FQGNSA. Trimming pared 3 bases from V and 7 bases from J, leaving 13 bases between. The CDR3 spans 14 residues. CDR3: CASSLEGLGQPQHF. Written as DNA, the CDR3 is TGTGCCAGCAGCTTGGAGGGGTTGGGGCAGCCCCAGCATTTT.